The 30 T cell receptor beta chains below were found in one sample sequenced in a study of T cells expressing NK-cell markers. One entry per CDR3 protein, without DNA, is what TCRdb gives after re-calling the 5' RACE reads. This sample carries roughly 5,400 distinct CDR3 sequences, with 13% to 15% going to the ten biggest clones. The material sequenced was blood T cells: a sorted CD56 or NKG2C T cell subset, CD4+ or CD8+ T cells, or bulk PBMC T cells (not recorded which). The receptors were sampled from a man in his late teens or twenties in good health.

The gene calls are TRBV12-3 or TRBV12-4 and TRBJ2-1; TCRdb calls TRBD1, which cannot be checked without DNA. This CDR3 region has 11 residues. The CDR3 loop is CASSLGGEQFF.

This clonotype is classed as medium-sized by frequency. The CDR3 is CASSSGQGANNEQFF. The chain recombines TRBV5-1 with TRBJ2-1; TCRdb's D call of TRBD1 is untestable without DNA. This CDR3 has 15 residues. Germline values: CDR1 SGHRS, CDR2 YFSETQ.

By frequency, this clonotype is medium-sized. The chain is built from TRBV29-1 and TRBJ1-5; TCRdb names TRBD1, which stays unverified in the absence of DNA. CDR3 length: 13 residues. The germline V gene has CDR1 SQVTM and CDR2 ANQGSEA. The CDR3 loop is CSVLDRENQPQHF.

The J gene is TRBJ2-5, the V gene TRBV6-5; as DNA is missing, the TRBD2 call by TCRdb cannot be tested. CDR3 length: 16 amino acids. The germline V gene encodes CDR1 MNHEY and CDR2 SVGAGI. The CDR3 loop is CASSLFPGLDQETQYF.

The gene calls are TRBV20-1 and TRBJ2-5; there is no DNA to check the TCRdb D call of TRBD2. There are 20 residues in the CDR3. Germline CDR1 DFQATT, CDR2 SNEGSKA (reference sequence). CDR3 protein: CSARGQDGGTSGRLQETQYF.

This clonotype is identified as medium-sized from frequency. The chain combines TRBV7-9 with TRBJ2-5. Germline V gene data show CDR1 as SEHNR and CDR2 as FQNEAQ (reference sequence). The CDR3 is 14 amino acids. This CDR3 reads CASSLWISVVTQYF.

This clonotype counts as medium-sized by frequency. J is TRBJ2-2 and V is TRBV4-1; TCRdb gives TRBD2 as the D gene, but with no DNA this cannot be confirmed. Germline CDR1 and CDR2: MGHRA and YSYEKL. The CDR3 has 18 amino acids. The chain's CDR3 is CASSQAEIAGAGTGELFF.

Measured by frequency, this clonotype is medium-sized. The genes are TRBV5-1 and TRBJ2-6. The CDR3 spans 14 residues. Per germline, CDR1 SGHRS and CDR2 YFSETQ. The CDR3 region is CASSLDWGANVLTF. The variable domain in full, completed from reference TRBV5-1 and TRBJ2-6, reads KAGVTQTPRYLIKTRGQQVTLSCSPISGHRSVSWYQQTPGQGLQFLFEYFSETQRNKGNFPGRFSGRQFSNSRSEMNVSTLELGDSALYLCASSLDWGANVLTFGAGSRLTVL.

This chain uses TRBV5-4 with TRBJ2-2; there is no DNA to check the TCRdb D call of TRBD2. CDR1 SGHNT and CDR2 YYREEE come from the germline V gene (reference sequence). This CDR3 has 16 residues. The CDR3 here is CASSHGLARNTGELFF.

The chain is built from TRBV7-2 and TRBJ2-7. The CDR3 has 13 residues. CDR1 is SGHTA, CDR2 FQGNSA, per germline. CDR3 protein: CASSLGKRYEQYF.

This clonotype is classed as medium-sized (0.01 to 0.1%) by frequency. This chain's CDR3 is CASSDSASGPDTQYF. The chain joins TRBV6-4 to TRBJ2-3; the TCRdb call, TRBD2, lacks DNA for checking. Germline CDR1 and CDR2: MRHNA and SNTAGT. The CDR3 spans 15 residues.

The rearrangement uses TRBV18 and TRBJ2-2. This CDR3 region has 16 residues. Germline CDR1 and CDR2: KGHSH and LQKENI. Here the CDR3 reads CASSPTGHFNTGELFF. The whole variable domain, filled in from reference TRBV18 and TRBJ2-2, reads NAGVMQNPRHLVRRRGQEARLRCSPMKGHSHVYWYRQLPEEGLKFMVYLQKENIIDESGMPKERFSAEFPKEGPSILRIQQVVRGDSAAYFCASSPTGHFNTGELFFGEGSRLTVL.

This clonotype shows up as medium-sized by frequency. V usage is TRBV2 and J usage is TRBJ1-5; the D gene TCRdb calls, TRBD1, cannot be checked with no DNA. Germline loops: CDR1 SNHLY, CDR2 FYNNEI. The CDR3 extends over 17 amino acids. The CDR3 sequence is CASGQGGPVYSNQPQHF.

The chain recombines TRBV7-9 with TRBJ2-1; TCRdb gives TRBD2 as the D gene, but with no DNA this cannot be confirmed. CDR3 length equals 16 residues. The germline gives CDR1 SEHNR, CDR2 FQNEAQ (reference sequence). CDR3 amino acids: CASSAPWTSGSDEQFF.

By frequency, this clonotype is medium-sized. This chain joins TRBV6-2 or TRBV6-3 and TRBJ2-1; TCRdb gives TRBD1 as the D gene, but with no DNA this cannot be confirmed. Germline V gene data show CDR1 as MNHEY and CDR2 as SVGEGT. This CDR3 is 11 amino acids long. The CDR3 reads CASRKGVEQFF.

V and J are TRBV18 and TRBJ2-7. This CDR3 contains 14 residues. CDR1 KGHSH and CDR2 LQKENI come from the germline V gene. The CDR3 spells CASSPLGPDYEQYF.

This clonotype is labeled medium-sized based on frequency. The rearrangement links TRBV20-1 to TRBJ1-3. The length of the CDR3 is 16 residues. Germline V gene data show CDR1 as DFQATT and CDR2 as SNEGSKA (reference sequence). CDR3 sequence reads: CSAREDSRAGGNTIYF.

J is TRBJ1-5 and V is TRBV2; checking the TCRdb D call of TRBD1 is not possible without DNA. This CDR3 comprises 19 residues. Germline values: CDR1 SNHLY, CDR2 FYNNEI. This CDR3 is CASSSTNRDRGYYNQPQHF.

V usage is TRBV11-3 and J usage is TRBJ2-6. The CDR3 spans 16 residues. CDR1 SGHNT and CDR2 YENEEA come from the germline V gene. The CDR3 sequence is CASSNVVGSGANVLTF. Full variable domain (remainder filled in from reference TRBV11-3 and TRBJ2-6): EAGVVQSPRYKIIEKKQPVAFWCNPISGHNTLYWYLQNLGQGPELLIRYENEEAVDDSQLPKDRFSAERLKGVDSTLKIQPAELGDSAVYLCASSNVVGSGANVLTFGAGSRLTVL.

This clonotype ranks as medium-sized in terms of frequency. The chain joins TRBV5-6 to TRBJ1-2. This CDR3 contains 15 residues. Germline CDR1 is SGHDT and CDR2 is YYEEEE. This chain's CDR3 is CASSLVGPEGYGYTF.

The gene calls are TRBV6-1 and TRBJ1-5. Germline V CDR1 and CDR2: MNHNS, SASEGT. CDR3 length: 12 residues. This chain's CDR3 is CASSEDVGSQHF.

This clonotype shows up as medium-sized by frequency. V gene TRBV29-1 combines with J gene TRBJ2-3; checking the TCRdb D call of TRBD2 is not possible without DNA. The CDR3 contains 13 residues. Looked up from germline, CDR1 is SQVTM and CDR2 is ANQGSEA. The CDR3 sequence is CSVEGEGTDTQYF.

V and J are TRBV3-1 and TRBJ2-3. This CDR3 spans 17 amino acids. The germline V gene encodes CDR1 LGHDT and CDR2 YNNKEL (reference sequence). The CDR3 protein is CASSQVGIQTLTDTQYF.

The chain has TRBV7-9 and TRBJ1-2; TCRdb calls TRBD1, which cannot be checked without DNA. Germline V lookup: CDR1 SEHNR, CDR2 FQNEAQ (reference sequence). The CDR3 is made up of 14 amino acids. This chain's CDR3 is CASSSTGGPHRYTF.

This clonotype is medium-sized by frequency. The chain links TRBV4-1 to TRBJ1-1. The CDR3 consists of 14 residues. Per germline, CDR1 MGHRA and CDR2 YSYEKL. CDR3 in amino acids: CASSLRMGFTEAFF.

In terms of frequency, this clonotype is medium-sized (0.01 to 0.1%). The rearrangement uses TRBV5-1 and TRBJ2-2; there is no DNA to check the TCRdb D call of TRBD1. The length of the CDR3 is 16 residues. Per the germline V gene, CDR1 is SGHRS and CDR2 is YFSETQ. This CDR3 is CASSPTGTVNTGELFF.

V gene TRBV5-1 combines with J gene TRBJ1-4. CDR1 and CDR2 from the germline V gene are SGHRS and YFSETQ. This CDR3 comprises 16 residues. CDR3 amino acids: CASSLNPLATNEKLFF.

This clonotype shows up as medium-sized by frequency. V usage is TRBV3-1 and J usage is TRBJ2-1; TCRdb lists TRBD2, though no DNA is available to test this call. The CDR3 covers 15 residues. The germline CDR1 and CDR2 sequences are LGHDT and YNNKEL (reference sequence). The chain's CDR3 is CASSQVGTSGNEQFF.

This rearrangement joins TRBV30 to TRBJ2-5. This CDR3 contains 14 residues. Germline V gene data show CDR1 as GTSNPN and CDR2 as SVGIG (reference sequence). CDR3: CAWSGMGSLETQYF.

This clonotype is identified as medium-sized from frequency. The gene calls are TRBV12-3 or TRBV12-4 and TRBJ2-6. CDR3 length: 15 amino acids. CDR3: CASSLRGSGANVLTF.